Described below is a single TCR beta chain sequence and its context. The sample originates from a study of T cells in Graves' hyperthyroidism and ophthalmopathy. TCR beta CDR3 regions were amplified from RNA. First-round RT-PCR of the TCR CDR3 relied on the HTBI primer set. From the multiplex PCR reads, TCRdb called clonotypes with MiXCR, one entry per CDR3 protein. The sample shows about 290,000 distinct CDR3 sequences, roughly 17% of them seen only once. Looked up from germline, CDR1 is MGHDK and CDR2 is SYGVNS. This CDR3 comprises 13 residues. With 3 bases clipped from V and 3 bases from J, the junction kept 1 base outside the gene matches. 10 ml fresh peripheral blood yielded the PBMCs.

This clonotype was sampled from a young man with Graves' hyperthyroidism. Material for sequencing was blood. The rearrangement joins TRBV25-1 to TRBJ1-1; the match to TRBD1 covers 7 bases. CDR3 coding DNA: TGTGCCAGCAGTGAGGGACAGCACACTGAAGCTTTCTTT. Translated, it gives CASSEGQHTEAFF.